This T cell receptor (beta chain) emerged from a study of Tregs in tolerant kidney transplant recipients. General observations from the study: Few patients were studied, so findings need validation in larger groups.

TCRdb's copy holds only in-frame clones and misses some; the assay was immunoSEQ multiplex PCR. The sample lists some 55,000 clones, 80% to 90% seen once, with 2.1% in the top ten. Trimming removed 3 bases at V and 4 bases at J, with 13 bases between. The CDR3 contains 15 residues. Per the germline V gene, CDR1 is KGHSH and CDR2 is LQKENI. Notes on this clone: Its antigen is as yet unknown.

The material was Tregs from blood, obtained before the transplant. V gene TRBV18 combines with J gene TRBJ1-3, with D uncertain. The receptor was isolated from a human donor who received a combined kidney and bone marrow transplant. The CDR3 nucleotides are TGTGCCAGCTCACCTGTTTGGCAGAGGGGAAACACCATATATTTT. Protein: CASSPVWQRGNTIYF.